This T cell receptor (beta chain) emerged from a study of PD-L1 blockade in urothelial cancer (dated 2017 in TCRdb). At the level of the whole study: Every patient began therapy in 2014 and was given atezolizumab 1,200 mg intravenously every 3 weeks. Twenty-five of 29 patients were males with bladder-origin urothelial cancer, and 18 of 29 reported a prior smoking history. A median of about 150,000 T cells and around 81,000 unique TCRs was obtained from blood samples, and a median clonality of around 0.072 was observed. In the same patients who had TCR sequencing, pretreatment tumors also underwent whole exome sequencing and RNA sequencing. An ECOG performance status of 0 or 1 was recorded for the patients, and 0 to 3 prior chemotherapy regimens had been received by the patients. Some ten patients reached durable clinical benefit, while some 19 patients did not. Blood samples were analyzed at two time points: 3 weeks after treatment start (second dose) and 6 weeks after treatment start. Pretreatment blood TCR-seq was available for about 27 patients, at least one posttreatment blood collection was obtained for approximately 25 patients, and tumor TCR-seq was available for approximately 25 patients. The study, an exploratory multi-omic analysis, examined somatic, immune and clinical correlates of response to PD-L1 blockade with atezolizumab in urothelial cancer. Durable clinical benefit was defined as progression-free survival longer than 6 months, and TCR features were also tested against progression-free and overall survival. Pretreatment tumor samples, along with matched peripheral blood collected serially before and after atezolizumab treatment, underwent TCR sequencing. General findings and caveats noted by the study authors: Because of the small sample size (n ≈ 29) and the many exploratory analyses performed, the results are intended to be regarded as hypothesis-generating. Improved progression-free and overall survival was associated with having pretreatment peripheral blood TCR clonality below the median. At 3 weeks after the start of treatment, tumor-associated TCR clones in peripheral blood had expanded more in patients with durable benefit (n ≈ 20, p = 0.022).

This clone has more than one count but fewer than ten. Its antigen has not been determined. Base qualities were left out, and no much larger clone turns up one base away. A cohort of 30 or so patients with locally advanced or metastatic urothelial carcinoma, treated at Memorial Sloan Kettering on a trial protocol, was included. Peripheral blood mononuclear cells were collected from each patient pretreatment and during treatment, giving between 1 and 8 total time points per patient. The Qiagen DNeasy Blood extraction kit was used to purify genomic DNA from total PBMCs and from tumor samples. PBMCs were collected pretreatment and during treatment, and were isolated and stored as previously described. Based on the germline V gene, the CDR1 and CDR2 sequences are SGDLS and YYNGEE. The CDR3, from cysteine to phenylalanine, totals 12 residues. Only the CDR3 part of the read is kept: 36 bases, read in frame from the first base. V loses 4 bases of germline sequence and J loses 5 bases, and the interval between the two ends is 9 bases.

Synthetic TCR analog templates were spiked into each PCR so that absolute template abundance could be estimated from read counts. Using the immunoSEQ assay, TCRbeta CDR3 regions were amplified from genomic DNA with bias-controlled V and J gene primers. Sequencing of rearranged TCRbeta segments was done at approximately 20X coverage. The paper's data handling went like this. Sequencing errors were corrected by clustering and CDR3s were annotated against IMGT to assign V, D and J genes. Only productive TCRbeta rearrangements were used in downstream analyses, excluding out-of-frame or stop-codon sequences. Clonality was calculated as one minus the Shannon entropy normalized by the log of the number of unique productive sequences. Fisher's exact test with Benjamini-Hochberg correction, using a cutoff of adjusted p below 0.01, was how clones that differed between time points or between blood and tumor were identified. The immuneACCESS repertoire file appears here via TCRdb, limited to in-frame rearrangements. These files lack a portion of the clones; in checked studies, under half of the deficit traces to unresolved V genes, and the cause of the others is not known. The D gene and trimming were derived from the DNA, and the V and J assignments and clone size from that table. The sample contains around 56,000 clones, just over 85% of them found a single time. The top ten constitute roughly 2.8% of the sample.

Sequences were derived from PBMCs, sampled around atezolizumab (anti-PD-L1) treatment. This receptor chain uses TRBV9 and TRBJ1-1; there is no confident call for the D gene. This receptor was taken from a man between 45 and 60 years old with urothelial cancer. The DNA is TGTGCCAGCAGCACCGGGGAGACTGAAGCTTTCTTT. The translation is CASSTGETEAFF. Joined to the reference TRBV9 and TRBJ1-1 proteins, this CDR3 gives the full variable domain: DSGVTQTPKHLITATGQRVTLRCSPRSGDLSVYWYQQSLDQGLQFLIQYYNGEERAKGNILERFSAQQFPDLHSELNLSSLELGDSALYFCASSTGETEAFFGQGTRLTVV.